This T cell receptor (beta chain) was documented in a study of T cell clonality in common variable immunodeficiency. The protocol was immunoSEQ multiplex PCR, while the TCRdb copy is restricted to in-frame clones and leaves out a portion. Altogether tens of thousands of clones were found in the sample, and no singletons occur. In the case of this clone: The target antigen is unknown. The read stops 3 residues short of the end of the CDR3; the missing end is completed from the germline J gene.

CDR1 and CDR2 (germline): SGHRS, YFSETQ. The CDR3 totals 15 residues. Trimming took 7 bases from V and 2 from J; bases not matched to a gene: 9. Overall study findings and caveats: Compared with healthy controls, CVID subjects showed increased TCRbeta clonality, mostly in about a third. Reportedly, TCR beta sequences from common variable immunodeficiency showed fewer deletions and N-nucleotide insertions.

V usage is TRBV5-1 and J usage is TRBJ1-3, with 7 bases that match TRBD1. This receptor was identified in a person aged 18-69 years in good health. The sequenced sample was peripheral blood mononuclear cells. CDR3 sequence reads: CASGPQGVTGNTIYF. The DNA read from the CDR3 is TGCGCCAGCGGACCGCAGGGGGTCACTGGAAACACC.